These 20 T cell receptor beta chains originate from one sample sequenced in a study of blood T cells in healthy people across ages. The use of a sample-barcoded 5' primer and a J-beta primer mix characterized a second PCR of roughly 6 to 11 cycles. TCRdb processed the 5' RACE reads anew with MiXCR; each CDR3 protein has one entry. This table holds a few hundred thousand distinct CDR3 sequences, 25% to 30% found once. Source material: blood. The receptors come from a woman in her 70s in good health.

The gene calls are TRBV18 and TRBJ2-3, with D tentatively TRBD2 (7 bases). Germline V CDR1 and CDR2: KGHSH, LQKENI. The ends were cut back, 0 bases at V and 5 bases at J, with 15 bases in the middle. The CDR3 length is 16 residues. Here the CDR3 reads CASSPPLRGARDTQYF. The CDR3 DNA is TGTGCCAGCTCACCACCGCTACGGGGGGCAAGAGATACGCAGTATTTT. Complete variable domain (other parts from reference TRBV18 and TRBJ2-3): NAGVMQNPRHLVRRRGQEARLRCSPMKGHSHVYWYRQLPEEGLKFMVYLQKENIIDESGMPKERFSAEFPKEGPSILRIQQVVRGDSAAYFCASSPPLRGARDTQYFGPGTRLTVL.

The CDR3 DNA reads as TGCGCCAGCAGCCAAGGGGCCACCTACGAGCAGTACTTC. As protein: CASSQGATYEQYF. The rearrangement joins TRBV4-1 to TRBJ2-7; no clear D gene. Germline loops: CDR1 MGHRA, CDR2 YSYEKL. The CDR3 has 13 amino acids. Trimming pared 1 base from V and 2 bases from J, leaving 6 bases between.

Only a few counts were recorded for this clonotype. The chain has TRBV4-1 and TRBJ2-4, with a tentative D call TRBD2 (7 bases). Germline V lookup: CDR1 MGHRA, CDR2 YSYEKL. The CDR3 runs to 17 residues. Trimming stripped 4 bases from V and 4 bases from J, with 20 bases between. CDR3 in DNA: TGCGCCAGCAGCCGCGAGATCGGGGGGCCGCCGAAAAACATTCAGTACTTC. Amino acid sequence: CASSREIGGPPKNIQYF.

This chain joins TRBV7-2 and TRBJ2-5, with D uncertain. Trimming removed 5 bases at V and 5 bases at J, with 12 bases between. The CDR3 spans 13 residues. The germline V gene encodes CDR1 SGHTA and CDR2 FQGNSA. This chain's CDR3 is CASSPSHAETQYF. DNA of the CDR3: TGTGCCAGCAGCCCGTCTCATGCGGAGACCCAGTACTTC. Full variable domain (remainder filled in from reference TRBV7-2 and TRBJ2-5): GAGVSQSPSNKVTEKGKDVELRCDPISGHTALYWYRQSLGQGLEFLIYFQGNSAPDKSGLPSDRFSAERTGGSVSTLTIQRTQQEDSAVYLCASSPSHAETQYFGPGTRLLVL.

This clonotype was counted many times. This chain connects TRBV3-1 to TRBJ2-1; the D gene is possibly TRBD1 (5 bases). Germline CDR1 reads LGHDT; CDR2 reads YNNKEL (reference sequence). The CDR3 loop spans 13 amino acids. Trimming removed 4 bases at V and 8 bases at J, with 12 bases between. CDR3 in DNA: TGTGCCAGCAGCCCAGGCTCAGGGTATGAGCAGTTCTTC. This gives the protein CASSPGSGYEQFF.

The gene calls are TRBV4-2 and TRBJ2-5; 9 positions agree with TRBD1. There are 15 residues in the CDR3. V shed 1 base and J 5 bases; nucleotides not matched to a gene: 5. The germline CDR1 and CDR2 sequences are LGHNA and YNFKEQ. CDR3: CASSQVQGAEETQYF. CDR3 DNA sequence: TGTGCCAGCAGCCAAGTACAGGGGGCCGAGGAGACCCAGTACTTC.

The chain carries TRBV28 and TRBJ2-5; D perhaps matches TRBD1 (5 bases). CDR3 length: 13 residues. Trimming removed 2 bases from V and 5 bases from J, with 9 bases in between. The germline gives CDR1 MDHEN, CDR2 SYDVKM. The CDR3 protein is CASSLPGKETQYF. In DNA form, the CDR3 reads TGTGCCAGCAGTTTACCAGGGAAGGAGACCCAGTACTTC.

This clonotype was counted only a few times. The chain couples TRBV9 to TRBJ2-4; D tentatively reads TRBD1 or TRBD2 (5 bases each). V was pared by 0 bases and J by 0 bases, with 10 bases between. This CDR3 is 16 amino acids long. Germline V gene data show CDR1 as SGDLS and CDR2 as YYNGEE. CDR3 loop: CASSVEGTVAKNIQYF. In DNA, the CDR3 is TGTGCCAGCAGCGTAGAAGGGACGGTAGCCAAAAACATTCAGTACTTC.

This sequence joins TRBV4-2 and TRBJ1-6; no reliable D call. V lost 0 bases to trimming and J lost 5 bases, with 8 bases between them. This CDR3 contains 15 residues. Germline loops: CDR1 LGHNA, CDR2 YNFKEQ. DNA of the CDR3: TGTGCCAGCAGCCAAGAAAGGGCGGATAATTCACCCCTCCACTTT. It encodes CASSQERADNSPLHF.

The gene calls are TRBV19 and TRBJ2-5; the D gene is possibly TRBD2 (6 bases). V shed 5 bases and J shed 1 base, with 17 bases lying between them. The V gene's germline CDR1 is LNHDA and CDR2 SQIVND (reference sequence). The CDR3 runs to 16 residues. In nucleotides, the CDR3 is TGTGCCAGTAGTGGAATGCGGCGGGGCCTCCAAGAGACCCAGTACTTC. It yields the protein CASSGMRRGLQETQYF. Supplemented by reference TRBV19 and TRBJ2-5, the full variable domain reads DGGITQSPKYLFRKEGQNVTLSCEQNLNHDAMYWYRQDPGQGLRLIYYSQIVNDFQKGDIAEGYSVSREKKESFPLTVTSAQKNPTAFYLCASSGMRRGLQETQYFGPGTRLLVL.

This clonotype was counted a few times. The chain couples TRBV29-1 to TRBJ1-2, with D possibly being TRBD1 (5 bases). The V gene lost 6 bases and the J gene lost 6 bases, with 11 bases spanning the gap. The V gene's germline CDR1 is SQVTM and CDR2 ANQGSEA. The CDR3 has 11 amino acids. CDR3 residues: CSVGGRHGYTF. The CDR3 DNA sequence: TGCAGCGTGGGGGGTCGGCATGGCTACACCTTC.

The rearrangement uses TRBV7-2 and TRBJ1-5; a weak D match, TRBD1 (5 bases). This CDR3 contains 17 residues. Germline V gene sequence: CDR1 SGHTA, CDR2 FQGNSA. The V gene lost 5 bases and the J gene lost 1 base, with 18 bases spanning the gap. CDR3 sequence (DNA): TGTGCCAGCAGCCCCGGAGGGGCGGCAACCAGCAATCAGCCCCAGCATTTT. The encoded protein is CASSPGGAATSNQPQHF.

The J gene is TRBJ2-1, the V gene TRBV11-3, with D possibly matching TRBD2 (5 bases). Trimming removed 1 base from V and 6 bases from J, with 13 bases in between. Germline values: CDR1 SGHNT, CDR2 YENEEA. CDR3 length: 15 residues. This CDR3 reads CASSLGTAIINEQFF. For the CDR3, the DNA is TGTGCCAGCAGCTTAGGGACTGCAATCATCAATGAGCAGTTCTTC. Full variable domain (missing parts from reference TRBV11-3 and TRBJ2-1): EAGVVQSPRYKIIEKKQPVAFWCNPISGHNTLYWYLQNLGQGPELLIRYENEEAVDDSQLPKDRFSAERLKGVDSTLKIQPAELGDSAVYLCASSLGTAIINEQFFGPGTRLTVL.

This clonotype was seen a handful of times. V usage is TRBV29-1 and J usage is TRBJ1-3, with a weak D call TRBD1 (6 bases). V was shortened by 7 bases and J by 1 base, with 11 bases between the two germline ends. The germline V gene encodes CDR1 SQVTM and CDR2 ANQGSEA. The CDR3 totals 13 residues. CDR3 sequence reads: CSGLGGSGNTIYF. The CDR3 bases are TGCAGCGGACTAGGGGGATCTGGAAACACCATATATTTT.

The chain joins TRBV4-1 to TRBJ2-3; TRBD2 aligns across 10 bases. CDR1 and CDR2 (germline): MGHRA, YSYEKL. This CDR3 spans 17 amino acids. V dropped 1 base and J dropped 8; count of bases not matched to a gene: 12. CDR3 bases: TGCGCCAGCAGCCAAGCCCTAGCGGGGGACAAAGTGGGTACGCAGTATTTT. Its protein is CASSQALAGDKVGTQYF.

This clonotype was detected only a few times. The CDR3 DNA sequence: TGCGCCAGCAGCCAAGAACCTCTACAGAGCACAGATACGCAGTATTTT. Its translation is CASSQEPLQSTDTQYF. This sequence joins TRBV4-3 and TRBJ2-3; D remains unclear. The CDR3 totals 16 residues. Trimming took off 0 bases at V and 0 bases at J, with 10 bases between the two ends. Per the germline V gene, CDR1 is LGHNA and CDR2 is YSLEER.

The chain employs TRBV2 and TRBJ2-1, with unresolved D. V was shortened by 5 bases and J by 5 bases, with 4 bases between the two germline ends. CDR3 length: 11 residues. Germline V lookup: CDR1 SNHLY, CDR2 FYNNEI. The CDR3 here is CASSTNNEQFF. In DNA form, the CDR3 reads TGTGCCAGCAGTACGAACAATGAGCAGTTCTTC. Drawing the rest from reference TRBV2 and TRBJ2-1, the complete variable domain is EPEVTQTPSHQVTQMGQEVILRCVPISNHLYFYWYRQILGQKVEFLVSFYNNEISEKSEIFDDQFSVERPDGSNFTLKIRSTKLEDSAMYFCASSTNNEQFFGPGTRLTVL.

This clonotype was detected many times. The gene calls are TRBV27 and TRBJ2-1, with no clear D. This CDR3 spans 16 amino acids. Trimming shortened V by 0 bases and J by 0 bases, and 9 bases separated the two germline ends. From germline, CDR1 is MNHEY and CDR2 SMNVEV (reference sequence). This CDR3 reads CASSLSSLSSYNEQFF. The CDR3 coding sequence is TGTGCCAGCAGTTTATCATCCCTGAGCTCCTACAATGAGCAGTTCTTC.

This clonotype was picked up a small number of times. The conserved closing phenylalanine or tryptophan is absent in this CDR3, likely reflecting a read error. The chain has TRBV7-3 and TRBJ2-1; 11 bases match TRBD2. The junction had 4 bases not matched to a gene; V was cut back by 5 bases and J by 4 bases. Per the germline V gene, CDR1 is SGHTA and CDR2 is FQGTGA. The CDR3 is 15 residues long. The CDR3, as DNA: TGTGCCAGCAGCCCGTCTAGCGGGGGGTACAATGAGCAGTTCCTC. It translates to CASSPSSGGYNEQFL.

This clonotype was observed a handful of times. This chain links TRBV7-9 with TRBJ1-1; D call uncertain. The CDR3 loop spans 13 amino acids. V was shortened by 3 bases and J by 5 bases, with 10 bases between the two germline ends. Germline V gene sequence: CDR1 SEHNR, CDR2 FQNEAQ (reference sequence). The chain's CDR3 is CASSLEMWTEAFF. The DNA of the CDR3 is TGTGCCAGCAGCTTGGAGATGTGGACTGAAGCTTTCTTT.